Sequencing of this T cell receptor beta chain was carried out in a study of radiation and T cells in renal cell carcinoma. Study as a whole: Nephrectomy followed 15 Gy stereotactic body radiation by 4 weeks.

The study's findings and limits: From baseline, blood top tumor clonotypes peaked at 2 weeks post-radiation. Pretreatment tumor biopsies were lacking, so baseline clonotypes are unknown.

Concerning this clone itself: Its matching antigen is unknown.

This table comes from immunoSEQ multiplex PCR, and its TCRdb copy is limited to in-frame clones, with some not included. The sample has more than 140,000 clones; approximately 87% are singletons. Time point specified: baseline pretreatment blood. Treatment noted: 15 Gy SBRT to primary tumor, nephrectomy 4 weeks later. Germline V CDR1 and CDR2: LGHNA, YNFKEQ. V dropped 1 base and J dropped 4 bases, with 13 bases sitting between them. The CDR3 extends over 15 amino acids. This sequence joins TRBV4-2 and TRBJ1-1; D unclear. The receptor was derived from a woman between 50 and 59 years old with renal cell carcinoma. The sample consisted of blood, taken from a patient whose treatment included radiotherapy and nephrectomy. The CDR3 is CASSQGLYRGTEAFF. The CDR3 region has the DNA TGTGCCAGCAGCCAAGGTCTGTACCGTGGCACTGAAGCTTTCTTT.